This T cell receptor beta chain comes out of a study of T cells after yellow fever vaccination. About the research overall: Preparation of fractions with low cell numbers was performed using SMART-Seq v4 Ultra Low Input. Study-wide points: It was a small share of clonotypes that appeared in both CD4 and CD8 compartments. FACS-sorted repertoires could contain abundant clonotypes contaminating from the bulk population.

In regard to this clonotype: The antigen is undetermined.

Making TCR cDNA involved 5'RACE template switching, which added UMIs and a universal primer site. In TCRdb, the 5' RACE reads were re-called with MiXCR into one record per CDR3 protein. The data show approximately 300,000 distinct CDR3 sequences, 13% seen once. This receptor was taken from a man aged 25-45 years who received the YFV17D yellow fever vaccine. The specimen comprised CD4+ T cells sorted from PBMCs, sampled 45 days after the yellow fever booster vaccination.

The CDR3, as DNA: TGTGCCAGCAGCTTAGGGGAGGGTGTCGTCTGGTACAATGAGCAGTTCTTC. Translation gives CASSLGEGVVWYNEQFF. The genes are TRBV7-9 and TRBJ2-1, with 7 positions matching TRBD2. Germline lookup yields CDR1 SEHNR and CDR2 FQNEAQ (reference sequence). V was clipped by 1 base and J by 4 bases; unmatched bases: 10. The CDR3 spans 17 residues.